The rows below give T cell receptor beta chains drawn from one sample of a study of T-cell memory formation after mild COVID-19. TCRdb used MiXCR to reprocess the 5' RACE reads, holding one entry per CDR3 protein. The table records around 250,000 distinct CDR3 sequences, around 15% of them present only once. Sequencing was done on a sample of PBMCs or a T cell subset sorted from them (not recorded which). The receptors come from a man aged 18 to 35 who had mild COVID-19 (a few samples of this study predate the infection). Cell type and time point are not known. The CDR3 runs from the conserved cysteine through the conserved F or W. The order of the fields is clone size, J gene, V gene, D gene, CDR3 DNA, CDR3 protein. The D gene is left open where the match is weak. Size tells how often a clone was seen (once, few, many) or the class of an expanded clone, and some rows leave it out.

clone_size: -; j_call: TRBJ2-1; v_call: TRBV27; d_call: TRBD2; cdr3_nt: TGTGCCAGCAGTCCCAGACTAGCGGGGACCAATGAGCAGTTCTTC; cdr3_aa: CASSPRLAGTNEQFF
clone_size: -; j_call: TRBJ2-7; v_call: TRBV19; d_call: -; cdr3_nt: TGTGCCAGTAGTATTCAGGGCTCCTACGAGCAGTACTTC; cdr3_aa: CASSIQGSYEQYF
clone_size: many; j_call: TRBJ2-2; v_call: TRBV7-9; d_call: -; cdr3_nt: TGTGCCAGCAGCTTAGGACATTTCTACCACCGTCTGAACACCGGGGAGCTGTTTTTT; cdr3_aa: CASSLGHFYHRLNTGELFF
clone_size: -; j_call: TRBJ2-7; v_call: TRBV19; d_call: -; cdr3_nt: TGTGCCAGTAGTATGGTCGCAGGTAGCTACGAGCAGTACTTC; cdr3_aa: CASSMVAGSYEQYF
clone_size: few; j_call: TRBJ2-2; v_call: TRBV7-2; d_call: -; cdr3_nt: TGTGCCAGCAGCCCGACGGCAGTCTCGAACACCGGGGAGCTGTTTTTT; cdr3_aa: CASSPTAVSNTGELFF
clone_size: many; j_call: TRBJ2-3; v_call: TRBV5-1; d_call: -; cdr3_nt: TGCGCCAGCAGCTTGGATTCAAGCACAGATACGCAGTATTTT; cdr3_aa: CASSLDSSTDTQYF
clone_size: -; j_call: TRBJ2-2; v_call: TRBV5-1; d_call: -; cdr3_nt: TGCGCCAGCGGGGCCGGCTTGAGTACCGGGGAGCTGTTTTTT; cdr3_aa: CASGAGLSTGELFF
clone_size: -; j_call: TRBJ1-4; v_call: TRBV4-1; d_call: -; cdr3_nt: TGCGCCAGCAGCCAAGAAAGGGCAGTCCGGGAAAAACTGTTTTTT; cdr3_aa: CASSQERAVREKLFF
clone_size: -; j_call: TRBJ2-5; v_call: TRBV7-8; d_call: TRBD2; cdr3_nt: TGTGCCAGCAGCCCTCAGCGGACTAGCGGGACCCAGTACTTC; cdr3_aa: CASSPQRTSGTQYF
clone_size: -; j_call: TRBJ2-6; v_call: TRBV4-2; d_call: TRBD1; cdr3_nt: TGTGCCAGCAGCCAAGTGTCGGCAGGGGGCCTCTCTGGGGCCAACGTCCTGACTTTC; cdr3_aa: CASSQVSAGGLSGANVLTF
clone_size: -; j_call: TRBJ2-1; v_call: TRBV20-1; d_call: -; cdr3_nt: TGCAGTGCCCTAGGGGGTCCCTACAATGAGCAGTTCTTC; cdr3_aa: CSALGGPYNEQFF
clone_size: -; j_call: TRBJ2-1; v_call: TRBV6-4; d_call: TRBD1; cdr3_nt: TGTGCCAGCAGTGCCCAGGGGGCCCTTGCTAGTGAGCAGTTCTTC; cdr3_aa: CASSAQGALASEQFF
clone_size: many; j_call: TRBJ2-3; v_call: TRBV18; d_call: TRBD1; cdr3_nt: TGTGCCAGCTCACTGGACAGGTCCGCAGATACGCAGTATTTT; cdr3_aa: CASSLDRSADTQYF
clone_size: few; j_call: TRBJ1-5; v_call: TRBV20-1; d_call: -; cdr3_nt: TGCAGTGCTTCCTCCCCCAATCAGCCCCAGCATTTT; cdr3_aa: CSASSPNQPQHF
clone_size: few; j_call: TRBJ2-3; v_call: TRBV4-1; d_call: -; cdr3_nt: TGCGCCAGCAGCCTTCTGGTGGGGCGGGCCACAGATACGCAGTATTTT; cdr3_aa: CASSLLVGRATDTQYF
clone_size: many; j_call: TRBJ2-1; v_call: TRBV6-6; d_call: -; cdr3_nt: TGTGCCAGCAGTTACTCGACGGGTGAGCAGTTCTTC; cdr3_aa: CASSYSTGEQFF
clone_size: -; j_call: TRBJ1-2; v_call: TRBV6-2/TRBV6-3; d_call: TRBD1; cdr3_nt: TGTGCCAGCAGCGACATCACAGGGGGCGCGGATGGCTACACCTTC; cdr3_aa: CASSDITGGADGYTF
clone_size: few; j_call: TRBJ2-7; v_call: TRBV10-3; d_call: TRBD1; cdr3_nt: TGTGCCATCAATACAGGGGCCGAGCAGTACTTC; cdr3_aa: CAINTGAEQYF
clone_size: many; j_call: TRBJ1-5; v_call: TRBV7-2; d_call: -; cdr3_nt: TGTGCCAGCAGCTCGCTGACAGCGGGTCGGCAGCCCCAGCATTTT; cdr3_aa: CASSSLTAGRQPQHF
clone_size: -; j_call: TRBJ2-2; v_call: TRBV5-1; d_call: TRBD2; cdr3_nt: TGCGCCAGCAGCTGGGGACTAGCGGGGGCCCCGAAGAGCGGGGAGCTGTTTTTT; cdr3_aa: CASSWGLAGAPKSGELFF
clone_size: few; j_call: TRBJ2-5; v_call: TRBV7-8; d_call: -; cdr3_nt: TGTGCCAGCAGCCTAAGTGCAGGGGCCCCATCGTGGGAGACCCAGTACTTC; cdr3_aa: CASSLSAGAPSWETQYF
clone_size: few; j_call: TRBJ2-7; v_call: TRBV7-6; d_call: -; cdr3_nt: TGTGCCAGCAGCTGGCCCTCGGAGACGGGCTACGAGCAGTACTTC; cdr3_aa: CASSWPSETGYEQYF
clone_size: -; j_call: TRBJ2-1; v_call: TRBV5-1; d_call: TRBD2; cdr3_nt: TGCGCCAGCAGCTCGACTAGCGGGGATGTGGATGAGCAGTTCTTC; cdr3_aa: CASSSTSGDVDEQFF
clone_size: few; j_call: TRBJ1-4; v_call: TRBV5-1; d_call: -; cdr3_nt: TGCGCCAGCAGAATGACGACGGCCCGAAATGAAAAACTGTTTTTT; cdr3_aa: CASRMTTARNEKLFF
clone_size: many; j_call: TRBJ1-2; v_call: TRBV9; d_call: TRBD1; cdr3_nt: TGTGCCAGCAGCGTAGAAGGACAGGGCCTCCTTGGCTACACCTTC; cdr3_aa: CASSVEGQGLLGYTF
clone_size: -; j_call: TRBJ1-1; v_call: TRBV21-1; d_call: -; cdr3_nt: TGTGCCAGCAGCAAAGTGCAAGGACAGGGGGCGTTGAACACTGAAGCTTTCTTT; cdr3_aa: CASSKVQGQGALNTEAFF
clone_size: -; j_call: TRBJ1-6; v_call: TRBV7-9; d_call: -; cdr3_nt: TGTGCCAGCAGCCAGGGACAACGGAATTCACCCCTCCACTTT; cdr3_aa: CASSQGQRNSPLHF
clone_size: -; j_call: TRBJ1-1; v_call: TRBV20-1; d_call: TRBD1; cdr3_nt: TGCAGTGCTTATACTGGACAGGGTAACACTGAAGCTTTCTTT; cdr3_aa: CSAYTGQGNTEAFF
clone_size: -; j_call: TRBJ2-1; v_call: TRBV7-7; d_call: -; cdr3_nt: TGTGCTAGCAGCTTTCGATCGAACGCTCTCCACAATGAGCAGTTCTTC; cdr3_aa: CASSFRSNALHNEQFF
clone_size: -; j_call: TRBJ2-3; v_call: TRBV15; d_call: -; cdr3_nt: TGTGCCACCAGCAGAGATGGTGCGGGGAATACAGATACGCAGTATTTT; cdr3_aa: CATSRDGAGNTDTQYF
clone_size: many; j_call: TRBJ2-5; v_call: TRBV6-2/TRBV6-3; d_call: -; cdr3_nt: TGTGCCAGCAGTGCGGGTGAAGAGACCCAGTACTTC; cdr3_aa: CASSAGEETQYF
clone_size: few; j_call: TRBJ2-2; v_call: TRBV2; d_call: TRBD1; cdr3_nt: TGTGCCAGCAGTGAATCGAGACAGGGTCGCACCGGGGAGCTGTTTTTT; cdr3_aa: CASSESRQGRTGELFF
clone_size: few; j_call: TRBJ2-4; v_call: TRBV12-3/TRBV12-4; d_call: TRBD2; cdr3_nt: TGTGCCAGCACCCCGGGGAGCGGGGGAAAGGGGGGAAACATTCAGTACTTC; cdr3_aa: CASTPGSGGKGGNIQYF
clone_size: -; j_call: TRBJ2-1; v_call: TRBV3-1; d_call: TRBD2; cdr3_nt: TGTGCCAGCAGCCAAGCTAGCGGGGACTACAATGAGCAGTTCTTC; cdr3_aa: CASSQASGDYNEQFF
clone_size: few; j_call: TRBJ2-3; v_call: TRBV19; d_call: TRBD2; cdr3_nt: TGTGCCAGTAGTTCCTGGACTAGTTTTGATACGCAGTATTTT; cdr3_aa: CASSSWTSFDTQYF
clone_size: few; j_call: TRBJ2-6; v_call: TRBV7-8; d_call: TRBD1; cdr3_nt: TGTGCCAGCAGCTTGGGACAGGGAGCCGGGGCCAACGTCCTGACTTTC; cdr3_aa: CASSLGQGAGANVLTF
clone_size: few; j_call: TRBJ2-3; v_call: TRBV6-1; d_call: TRBD1; cdr3_nt: TGTGCCAGCCGGCGAGGAGACAGGGGATTGAATACGCAGTATTTT; cdr3_aa: CASRRGDRGLNTQYF
clone_size: -; j_call: TRBJ2-5; v_call: TRBV11-2; d_call: TRBD2; cdr3_nt: TGTGCCAGCAGCTTACCCCCCGCGGGGGGGCCAGGGGAGACCCAGTACTTC; cdr3_aa: CASSLPPAGGPGETQYF
clone_size: few; j_call: TRBJ1-1; v_call: TRBV19; d_call: -; cdr3_nt: TGTGCCAGTAGCCTAGGGCTAGACTCCGCCACTGAAGCTTTCTTT; cdr3_aa: CASSLGLDSATEAFF
clone_size: -; j_call: TRBJ2-1; v_call: TRBV6-4; d_call: -; cdr3_nt: TGTGCCAGCAGTGACATTCCCGGGACTGGAACCAATGAGCAGTTCTTC; cdr3_aa: CASSDIPGTGTNEQFF
clone_size: few; j_call: TRBJ2-3; v_call: TRBV4-3; d_call: -; cdr3_nt: TGCGCCAGCAGCCAAGTTGGGCGGGGACAGTCCACAGATACGCAGTATTTT; cdr3_aa: CASSQVGRGQSTDTQYF
clone_size: -; j_call: TRBJ1-2; v_call: TRBV20-1; d_call: -; cdr3_nt: TGCAGTGCTAAATTCCAGGGAGGCCGACATGGCTACACCTTC; cdr3_aa: CSAKFQGGRHGYTF
clone_size: many; j_call: TRBJ2-2; v_call: TRBV5-1; d_call: TRBD2; cdr3_nt: TGCGCCAGCAGCCCCTACACGGGGGGAACCGGGGAGCTGTTTTTT; cdr3_aa: CASSPYTGGTGELFF
clone_size: -; j_call: TRBJ2-2; v_call: TRBV20-1; d_call: -; cdr3_nt: TGCAGTGCTAGAGATGTCCGCAGTGTCGGGGAGCTGTTTTTT; cdr3_aa: CSARDVRSVGELFF
clone_size: -; j_call: TRBJ1-5; v_call: TRBV20-1; d_call: -; cdr3_nt: TGCAGTGCTAGCATCCCTGGGGATCAGCCCCAGCATTTT; cdr3_aa: CSASIPGDQPQHF
clone_size: -; j_call: TRBJ1-2; v_call: TRBV7-9; d_call: -; cdr3_nt: TGTGCCAGCAGCCATTCGACCGAGCATTTTAACTATGGCTACACCTTC; cdr3_aa: CASSHSTEHFNYGYTF
clone_size: once; j_call: TRBJ1-5; v_call: TRBV4-2; d_call: -; cdr3_nt: TGTGCCAGCAGCCAAGATGGGCAGTTCAATCAGCCCCAGCATTTT; cdr3_aa: CASSQDGQFNQPQHF
clone_size: few; j_call: TRBJ1-1; v_call: TRBV6-5; d_call: TRBD1; cdr3_nt: TGTGCCAGCAGTCCTGACAGGGGGCGCAGAGCTTTCTTT; cdr3_aa: CASSPDRGRRAFF
clone_size: -; j_call: TRBJ2-3; v_call: TRBV4-2; d_call: TRBD2; cdr3_nt: TGTGCCAGCAGCCAAGATTGGCTAGCGGGGTCCACAGATACGCAGTATTTT; cdr3_aa: CASSQDWLAGSTDTQYF
clone_size: -; j_call: TRBJ1-2; v_call: TRBV29-1; d_call: -; cdr3_nt: TGCAGCGTTGAAGACCACAGGGCCCCCTATGGCTACACCTTC; cdr3_aa: CSVEDHRAPYGYTF
clone_size: -; j_call: TRBJ2-5; v_call: TRBV9; d_call: TRBD2; cdr3_nt: TGTGCCAGCAGCCCTCGGTTTAGCGGGGGGGCCTGGGAGACCCAGTACTTC; cdr3_aa: CASSPRFSGGAWETQYF
clone_size: -; j_call: TRBJ2-1; v_call: TRBV29-1; d_call: -; cdr3_nt: TGCAGCGTTGACAGGAACTACAATGAGCAGTTCTTC; cdr3_aa: CSVDRNYNEQFF
clone_size: few; j_call: TRBJ1-1; v_call: TRBV10-3; d_call: -; cdr3_nt: TGTGCCATCCGGGCGAACACTGAAGCTTTCTTT; cdr3_aa: CAIRANTEAFF
clone_size: -; j_call: TRBJ1-1; v_call: TRBV27; d_call: -; cdr3_nt: TGTGCCAGCAGTTTATCGCTGAACTGGGGTGAAGCTTTCTTT; cdr3_aa: CASSLSLNWGEAFF
clone_size: few; j_call: TRBJ2-1; v_call: TRBV24-1; d_call: -; cdr3_nt: TGTGCCACCCGAACTACAGGGACCCATGAGCAGTTCTTC; cdr3_aa: CATRTTGTHEQFF
clone_size: -; j_call: TRBJ2-2; v_call: TRBV4-3; d_call: -; cdr3_nt: TGCGCCAGCAGCCAGGGGGTAACCGGGGAGCTGTTTTTT; cdr3_aa: CASSQGVTGELFF
clone_size: -; j_call: TRBJ1-2; v_call: TRBV12-3/TRBV12-4; d_call: -; cdr3_nt: TGTGCCAGCAGGCTAAGGCCAGGGGCAGCTAACTATGGCTACACCTTC; cdr3_aa: CASRLRPGAANYGYTF
clone_size: few; j_call: TRBJ1-5; v_call: TRBV5-1; d_call: -; cdr3_nt: TGCGCCAGCCTACCCGGGGGGCGGACAGACTATAGCAATCAGCCCCAGCATTTT; cdr3_aa: CASLPGGRTDYSNQPQHF